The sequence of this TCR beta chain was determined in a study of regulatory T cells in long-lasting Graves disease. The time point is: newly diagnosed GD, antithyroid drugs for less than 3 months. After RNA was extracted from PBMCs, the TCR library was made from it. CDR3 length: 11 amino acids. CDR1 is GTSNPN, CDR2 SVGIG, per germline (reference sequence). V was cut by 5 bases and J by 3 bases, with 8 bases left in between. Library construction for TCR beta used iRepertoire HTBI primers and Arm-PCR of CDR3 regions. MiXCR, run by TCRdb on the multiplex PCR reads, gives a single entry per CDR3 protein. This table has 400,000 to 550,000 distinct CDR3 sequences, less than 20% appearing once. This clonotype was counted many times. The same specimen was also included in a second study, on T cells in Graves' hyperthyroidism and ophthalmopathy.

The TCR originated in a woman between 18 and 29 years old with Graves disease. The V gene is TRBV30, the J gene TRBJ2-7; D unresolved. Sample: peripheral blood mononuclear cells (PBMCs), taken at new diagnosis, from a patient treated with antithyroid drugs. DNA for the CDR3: TGTGCCTGGGGACGGGTCTACGAGCAGTACTTC. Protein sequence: CAWGRVYEQYF. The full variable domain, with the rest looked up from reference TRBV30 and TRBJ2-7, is SQTIHQWPATLVQPVGSPLSLECTVEGTSNPNLYWYRQAAGRGLQLLFYSVGIGQISSEVPQNLSASRPQDRQFILSSKKLLLSDSGFYLCAWGRVYEQYFGPGTRLTVT.